This T cell receptor (beta chain) comes out of a study of long-term antiretroviral therapy in people with HIV. Broader study findings: Clonal expansions arising prior to ART prevailed in the repertoire at every time point.

Researchers report immunoSEQ v3.0 was run at survey level. About 40,000-55,000 T-cell genomes per sample were the sequencing target. Assay: immunoSEQ multiplex PCR; the TCRdb copy retains only in-frame clones and omits some. The sample consists of about 14,000 clones, more than 80% of them appearing once. V lost 6 bases and J 2 bases, leaving 10 bases between the germline ends. Germline loops: CDR1 MNHEY, CDR2 SVGAGI. The CDR3 runs 14 residues. Post-ART PBMC samples numbered at least two per donor, and pre-ART ones at least one. With respect to this clone: As yet, its antigen is unknown.

The clonotype originates from a middle-aged man with HIV. The rearrangement uses TRBV6-5 and TRBJ2-2, with D possibly TRBD1 on 6 matching bases. The sequencing used unsorted PBMCs, collected 3.2 years before starting antiretroviral therapy. In DNA, the CDR3 is TGTGCCAGCAGCCGACAGGTTAACACCGGGGAGCTGTTTTTT. Protein: CASSRQVNTGELFF.